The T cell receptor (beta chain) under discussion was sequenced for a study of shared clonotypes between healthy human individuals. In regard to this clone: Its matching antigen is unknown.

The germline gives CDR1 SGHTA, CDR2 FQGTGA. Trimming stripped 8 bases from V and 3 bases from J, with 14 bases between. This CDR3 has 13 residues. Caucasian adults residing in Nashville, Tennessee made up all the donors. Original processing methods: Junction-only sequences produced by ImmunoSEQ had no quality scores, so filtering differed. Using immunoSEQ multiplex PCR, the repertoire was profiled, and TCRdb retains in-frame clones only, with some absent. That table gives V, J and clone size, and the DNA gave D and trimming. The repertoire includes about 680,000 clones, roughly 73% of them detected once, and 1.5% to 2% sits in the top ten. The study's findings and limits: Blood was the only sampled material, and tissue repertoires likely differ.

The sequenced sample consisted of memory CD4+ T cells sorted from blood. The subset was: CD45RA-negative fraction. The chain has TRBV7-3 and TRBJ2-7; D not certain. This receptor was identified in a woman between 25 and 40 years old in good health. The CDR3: CASSANSLYEQYF. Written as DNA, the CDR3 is TGTGCCAGCTCTGCGAACTCACTCTACGAGCAGTACTTC.